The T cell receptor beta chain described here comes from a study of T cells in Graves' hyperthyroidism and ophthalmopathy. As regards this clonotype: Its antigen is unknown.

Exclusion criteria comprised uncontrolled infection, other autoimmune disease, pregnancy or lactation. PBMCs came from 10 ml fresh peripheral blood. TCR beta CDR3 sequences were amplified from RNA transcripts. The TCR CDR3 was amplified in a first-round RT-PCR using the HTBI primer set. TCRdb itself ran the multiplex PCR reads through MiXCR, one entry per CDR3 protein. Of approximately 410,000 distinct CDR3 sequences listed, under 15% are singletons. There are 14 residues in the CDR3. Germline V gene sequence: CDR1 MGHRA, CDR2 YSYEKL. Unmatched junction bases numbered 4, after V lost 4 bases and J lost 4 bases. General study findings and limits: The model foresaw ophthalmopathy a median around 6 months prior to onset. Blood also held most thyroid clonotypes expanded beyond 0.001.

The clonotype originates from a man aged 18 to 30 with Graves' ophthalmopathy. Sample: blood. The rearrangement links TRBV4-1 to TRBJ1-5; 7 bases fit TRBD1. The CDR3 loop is CASSPAQGNQPQHF. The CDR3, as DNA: TGCGCCAGCAGCCCCGCACAGGGGAATCAGCCCCAGCATTTT.